The 4 T cell receptor beta chains given below trace back to one sample, sequenced in a study of Ad26.COV2.S vaccination and SARS-CoV-2 variants. Sequencing used immunoSEQ multiplex PCR; TCRdb keeps in-frame clones, though not all of them. Altogether 350,000 to 450,000 clones are present, around 87% being singletons, with the ten largest covering about 3.4%. Regarding treatment: over 15 received Ad26.COV2.S at low or high dose, single or two shots; roughly 5 received placebo; per-sample allocation not given. Samples were taken on day 63 after the first vaccine or placebo injection. Specimen: peripheral blood, collected in a trial of Ad26.COV2.S vaccine versus placebo. All receptors come from a person aged 18-60 years who received the Ad26.COV2.S COVID-19 vaccine or a placebo.

The chain carries TRBV6-6 and TRBJ1-2, with 7 nucleotides matching TRBD1. With 4 bases clipped from V and 3 bases from J, the junction kept 8 bases outside the gene matches. CDR3 length equals 15 residues. Germline V gene data show CDR1 as MNHNY and CDR2 as SVGAGI (reference sequence). CDR3 nucleotide sequence: TGTGCCAGCAGTTCCCGCGGAGGGACAGACTATGGCTACACCTTC. It yields the protein CASSSRGGTDYGYTF.

The chain carries TRBV18 and TRBJ2-3, with 7 bases matching TRBD1. The V and J ends lost 1 base and 1 base, in that order; junction bases with no gene match: 8. In germline, CDR1 is KGHSH, CDR2 LQKENI. The CDR3 runs 17 residues. The CDR3 loop reads CASSPLPRTGGTDTQYF. For the CDR3, the DNA is TGTGCCAGCTCACCACTCCCTCGGACAGGAGGCACAGATACGCAGTATTTT.

The chain has TRBV27 and TRBJ2-1; 7 nucleotides align to TRBD1. Germline CDR1 and CDR2: MNHEY and SMNVEV (reference sequence). V was pared by 7 bases and J by 8 bases, with 14 bases of the junction left unmatched. This CDR3 has 15 amino acids. This chain's CDR3 is CASTLTGQAHDEQFF. In DNA, the CDR3 is TGTGCCAGCACCTTGACAGGGCAGGCACATGATGAGCAGTTCTTC.

For the CDR3, the DNA is TGCGCCAGCAGCTCCTCACTAGCGGGGAGCTCCTACGAGCAGTACTTC. Protein product: CASSSSLAGSSYEQYF. The rearrangement links TRBV5-1 to TRBJ2-7, with TRBD2 identical over 10 bases. CDR3 length: 16 amino acids. In germline, CDR1 is SGHRS, CDR2 YFSETQ. Trimming at V came to 3 bases and at J to 0 bases, leaving 6 bases not matched to a gene.